The clone carrying this TCR beta chain was detected only a few times. Its ends do not fully match the called genes, so a read error is possible. This sample is part of a study of T cells in Graves' hyperthyroidism and ophthalmopathy. CDR3 length: 13 residues. Germline V CDR1 and CDR2: KGHDR, SFDVKD. Amplification of TCR beta CDR3 regions used RNA as the template. First-round RT-PCR with HTBI primers amplified the TCR CDR3 region. TCRdb ran MiXCR on the multiplex PCR reads and lists one entry per CDR3 protein. The data hold 640,000 or so distinct CDR3 sequences, with about 14% observed a single time. The genes are TRBV24-1 and TRBJ2-2; a weak D match, TRBD2 (6 bases). The receptor's source is a woman aged 40 to 50 with Graves' ophthalmopathy. The sequencing input was blood. The CDR3 DNA sequence: TGTGCCACCTTAGACACGAACACCGGGGGGCTGTTTTTT. Its protein is CATLDTNTGGLFF.